This T cell receptor beta chain was documented in a study of post-analysis software for immune sequencing data. Overall study results and limits: When compared against controls, multiple sclerosis patients showed significantly lower normalized Chao1 diversity.

In this sample, this clonotype turned up a few times. Its antigen is unidentified. Each TCR beta cDNA library carried unique molecular identifiers. MiXCR, run by TCRdb on the PCR reads, gives a single entry per CDR3 protein. The sample shows 160,000 or so distinct CDR3 sequences, under 40% of them seen only once. Looked up from germline, CDR1 is SGHRS and CDR2 is YFSETQ. V lost 4 bases and J lost 0, with 11 bases in between. The CDR3 has 14 residues. The chain combines TRBV5-1 with TRBJ2-7; D may be TRBD1 (6 bases). The specimen was blood, collected after autologous hematopoietic stem cell transplantation. The sequence came from a girl aged 10-17 years with multiple sclerosis. CDR3 nucleotide sequence: TGCGCCAGCAGCCCCCGGGACACCTCCTACGAGCAGTACTTC. Translation gives CASSPRDTSYEQYF.